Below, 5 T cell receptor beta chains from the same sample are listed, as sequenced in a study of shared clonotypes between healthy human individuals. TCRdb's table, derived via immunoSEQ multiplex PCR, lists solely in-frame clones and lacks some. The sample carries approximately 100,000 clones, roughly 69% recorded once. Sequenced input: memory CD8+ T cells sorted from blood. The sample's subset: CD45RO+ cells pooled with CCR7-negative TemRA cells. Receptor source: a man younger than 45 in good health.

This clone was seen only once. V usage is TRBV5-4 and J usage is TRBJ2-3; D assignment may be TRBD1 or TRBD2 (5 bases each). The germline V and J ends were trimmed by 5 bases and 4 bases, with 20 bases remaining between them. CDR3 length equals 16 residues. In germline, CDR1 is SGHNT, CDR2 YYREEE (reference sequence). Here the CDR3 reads CASSLLEGTGADTQYF. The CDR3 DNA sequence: TGTGCCAGCAGTTTACTAGAGGGGACCGGGGCAGATACGCAGTATTTT.

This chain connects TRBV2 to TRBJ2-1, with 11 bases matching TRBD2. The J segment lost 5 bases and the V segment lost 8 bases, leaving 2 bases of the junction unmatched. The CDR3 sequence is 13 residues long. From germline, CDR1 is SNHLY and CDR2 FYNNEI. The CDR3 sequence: CASRLAGNNEQFF. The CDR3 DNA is TGTGCCAGCCGACTAGCGGGAAACAATGAGCAGTTCTTC.

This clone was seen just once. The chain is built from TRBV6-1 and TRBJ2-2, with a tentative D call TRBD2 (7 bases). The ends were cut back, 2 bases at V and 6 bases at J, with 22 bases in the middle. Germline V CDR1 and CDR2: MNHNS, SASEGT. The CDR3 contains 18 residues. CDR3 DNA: TGTGCCAGCAGTGAACGGGGGGCGGGAGTATCTTTGGCCGGGGAGCTGTTTTTT. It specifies CASSERGAGVSLAGELFF.

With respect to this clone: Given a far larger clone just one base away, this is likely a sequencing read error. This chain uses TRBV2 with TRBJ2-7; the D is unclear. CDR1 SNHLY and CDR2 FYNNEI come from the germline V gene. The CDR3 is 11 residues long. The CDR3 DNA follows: TGTGCCAGCCATCCTGTCTACGAGCAGTGCTTC. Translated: CASHPVYEQCF.

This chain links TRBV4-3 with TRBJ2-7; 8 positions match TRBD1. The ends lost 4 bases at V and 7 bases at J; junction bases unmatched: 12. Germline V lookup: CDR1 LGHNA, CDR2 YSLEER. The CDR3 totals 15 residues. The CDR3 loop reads CASSPGQGSRWEQYF. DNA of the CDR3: TGCGCCAGCAGCCCCGGACAGGGTAGTAGATGGGAGCAGTACTTC.